This TCR delta chain was documented in a study of gammadelta T cells in human blood. Study-level findings and limits: Polyclonal expansion of innate γδ T cells after birth appeared microbially driven.

By share, this clone counts as large. The antigen is unknown. TCRdb repeated clone calling on the RT-PCR reads with CATT. The sample gives about 1,200 delta-chain clones, 1.5% to 2% of which show up once; more than 14% is in the top ten. The V end was cut by 2 bases, the J end by 0 bases, with 21 bases between. The CDR3 length is 18 residues. Germline lookup yields CDR1 GEAIGNYY and CDR2 EKD. The receptor's source is a human donor. The sequencing input was non-Vgamma9Vdelta2 gamma-delta T cells from adult blood. This chain uses TRDV2 with TRDJ1, with D tentatively TRDD3 (6 bases). The CDR3 bases are TGTGCCTGTGACATCCGGCCGGATTTTGGGGGGTACACCGATAAACTCATCTTT. Translating it yields CACDIRPDFGGYTDKLIF.